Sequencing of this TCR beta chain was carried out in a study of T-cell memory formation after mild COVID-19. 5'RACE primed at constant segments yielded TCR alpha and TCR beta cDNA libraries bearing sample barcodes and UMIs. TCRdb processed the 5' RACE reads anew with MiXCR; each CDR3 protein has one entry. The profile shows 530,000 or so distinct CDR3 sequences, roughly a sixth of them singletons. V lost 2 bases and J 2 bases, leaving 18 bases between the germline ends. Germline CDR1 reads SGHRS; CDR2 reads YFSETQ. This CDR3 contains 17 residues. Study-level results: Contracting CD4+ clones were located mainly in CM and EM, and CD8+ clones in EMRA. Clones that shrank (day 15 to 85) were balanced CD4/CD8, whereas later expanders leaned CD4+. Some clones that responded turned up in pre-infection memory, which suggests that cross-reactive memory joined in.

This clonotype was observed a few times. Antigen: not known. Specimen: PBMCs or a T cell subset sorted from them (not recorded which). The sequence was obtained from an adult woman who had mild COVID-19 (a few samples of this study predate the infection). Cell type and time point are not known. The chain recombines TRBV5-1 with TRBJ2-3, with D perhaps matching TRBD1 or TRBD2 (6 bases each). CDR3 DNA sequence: TGCGCCAGCAGCTTAGGGGGACTCCAGATTCCCACAGATACGCAGTATTTT. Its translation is CASSLGGLQIPTDTQYF.